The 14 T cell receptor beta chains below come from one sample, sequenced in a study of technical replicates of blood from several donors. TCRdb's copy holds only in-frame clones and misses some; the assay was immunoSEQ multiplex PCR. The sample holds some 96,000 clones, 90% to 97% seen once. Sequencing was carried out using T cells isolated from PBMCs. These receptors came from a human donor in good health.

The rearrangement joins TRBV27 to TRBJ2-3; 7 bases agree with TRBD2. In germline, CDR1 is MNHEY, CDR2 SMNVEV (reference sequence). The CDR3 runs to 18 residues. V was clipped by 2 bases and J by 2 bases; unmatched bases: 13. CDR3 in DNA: TGTGCCAGCAGTTTAAAACCTCCGAGCGGGGAGATCACAGATACGCAGTATTTT. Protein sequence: CASSLKPPSGEITDTQYF.

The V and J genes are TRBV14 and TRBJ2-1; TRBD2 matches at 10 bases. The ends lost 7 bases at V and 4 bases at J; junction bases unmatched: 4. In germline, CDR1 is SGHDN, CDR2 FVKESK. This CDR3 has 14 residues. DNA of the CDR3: TGTGCCAGCACCGTAGCGGGGGGATACAATGAGCAGTTCTTC. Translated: CASTVAGGYNEQFF.

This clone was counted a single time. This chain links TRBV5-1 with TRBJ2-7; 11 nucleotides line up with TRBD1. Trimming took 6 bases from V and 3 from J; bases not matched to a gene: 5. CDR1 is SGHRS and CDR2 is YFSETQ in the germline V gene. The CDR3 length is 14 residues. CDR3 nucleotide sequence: TGCGCCAGCAAGGGGACAGGGGGTAACTACGAGCAGTACTTC. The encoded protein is CASKGTGGNYEQYF.

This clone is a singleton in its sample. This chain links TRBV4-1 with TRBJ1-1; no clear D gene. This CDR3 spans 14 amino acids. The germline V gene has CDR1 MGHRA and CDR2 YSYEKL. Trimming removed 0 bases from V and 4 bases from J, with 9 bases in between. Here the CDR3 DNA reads TGCGCCAGCAGCCAAGATCCTCTCGTCACTGAAGCTTTCTTT. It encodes CASSQDPLVTEAFF.

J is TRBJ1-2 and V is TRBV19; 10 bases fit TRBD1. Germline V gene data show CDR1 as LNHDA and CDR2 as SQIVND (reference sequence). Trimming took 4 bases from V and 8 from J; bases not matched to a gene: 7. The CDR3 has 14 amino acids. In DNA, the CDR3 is TGTGCCAGTAGTACGACAGGGGGCTCGGAGGGCTACACCTTC. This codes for CASSTTGGSEGYTF.

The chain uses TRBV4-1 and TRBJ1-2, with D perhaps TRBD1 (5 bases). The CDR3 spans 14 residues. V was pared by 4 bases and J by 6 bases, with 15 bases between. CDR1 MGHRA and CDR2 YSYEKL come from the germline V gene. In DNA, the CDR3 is TGCGCCAGCAGCCTCGGGGGGGGTATGAATGGCTACACCTTC. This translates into CASSLGGGMNGYTF.

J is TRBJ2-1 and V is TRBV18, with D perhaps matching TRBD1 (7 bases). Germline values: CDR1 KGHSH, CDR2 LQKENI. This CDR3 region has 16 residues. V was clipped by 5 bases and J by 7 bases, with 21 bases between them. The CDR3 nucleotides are TGTGCCAGCTCAGAATCAGCGGGCCCAGGGGGGAATGAGCAGTTCTTC. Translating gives CASSESAGPGGNEQFF.

The CDR3 region is CASSQANRGNTGELFF. The CDR3 DNA reads TGCGCCAGCAGCCAAGCGAACAGGGGTAACACCGGGGAGCTGTTTTTT. The genes are TRBV4-1 and TRBJ2-2; 7 positions agree with TRBD1. There are 16 residues in the CDR3. V trimming: 1 base; J trimming: 2 bases; junction bases outside the gene matches: 4. Germline lookup yields CDR1 MGHRA and CDR2 YSYEKL.

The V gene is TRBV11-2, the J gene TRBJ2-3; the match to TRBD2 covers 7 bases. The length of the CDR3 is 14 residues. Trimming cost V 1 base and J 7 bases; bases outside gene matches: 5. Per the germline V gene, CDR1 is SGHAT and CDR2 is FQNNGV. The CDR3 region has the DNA TGTGCCAGCAGCTTAGGGGGGGGAGGAAATACGCAGTATTTT. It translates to CASSLGGGGNTQYF. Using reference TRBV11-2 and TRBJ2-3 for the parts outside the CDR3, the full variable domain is EAGVAQSPRYKIIEKRQSVAFWCNPISGHATLYWYQQILGQGPKLLIQFQNNGVVDDSQLPKDRFSAERLKGVDSTLKIQPAKLEDSAVYLCASSLGGGGNTQYFGPGTRLTVL.

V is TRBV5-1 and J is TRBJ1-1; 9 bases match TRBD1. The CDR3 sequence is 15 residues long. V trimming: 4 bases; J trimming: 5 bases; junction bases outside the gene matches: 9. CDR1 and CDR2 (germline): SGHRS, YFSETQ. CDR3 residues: CASSNTGTGLTEAFF. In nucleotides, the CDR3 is TGCGCCAGCAGCAATACAGGGACAGGGTTGACTGAAGCTTTCTTT.

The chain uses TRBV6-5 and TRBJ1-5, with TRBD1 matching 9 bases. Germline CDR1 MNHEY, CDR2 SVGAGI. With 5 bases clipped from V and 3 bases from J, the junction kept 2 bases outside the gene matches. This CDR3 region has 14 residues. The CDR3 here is CASSLQGANQPQHF. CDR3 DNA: TGTGCCAGCAGTCTACAGGGGGCCAATCAGCCCCAGCATTTT.

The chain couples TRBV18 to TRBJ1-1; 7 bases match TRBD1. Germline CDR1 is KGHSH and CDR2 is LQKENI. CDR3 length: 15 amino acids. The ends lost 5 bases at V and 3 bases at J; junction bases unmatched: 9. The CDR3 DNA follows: TGTGCCAGCTCAACCAGGGGGTTGGCGGACACTGAAGCTTTCTTT. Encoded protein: CASSTRGLADTEAFF.

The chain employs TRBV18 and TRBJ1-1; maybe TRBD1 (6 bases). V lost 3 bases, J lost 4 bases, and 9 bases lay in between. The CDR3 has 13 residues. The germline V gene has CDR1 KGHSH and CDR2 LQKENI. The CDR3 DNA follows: TGTGCCAGCTCACCGATGGGGGCCACTGAAGCTTTCTTT. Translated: CASSPMGATEAFF. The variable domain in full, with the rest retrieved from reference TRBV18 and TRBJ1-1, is NAGVMQNPRHLVRRRGQEARLRCSPMKGHSHVYWYRQLPEEGLKFMVYLQKENIIDESGMPKERFSAEFPKEGPSILRIQQVVRGDSAAYFCASSPMGATEAFFGQGTRLTVV.

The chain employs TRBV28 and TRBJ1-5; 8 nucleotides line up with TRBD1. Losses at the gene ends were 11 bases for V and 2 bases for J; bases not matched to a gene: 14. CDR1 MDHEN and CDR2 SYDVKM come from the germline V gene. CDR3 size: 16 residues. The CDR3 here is CAVGQGQDGGNQPQHF. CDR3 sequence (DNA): TGTGCCGTCGGACAGGGACAAGATGGGGGCAATCAGCCCCAGCATTTT.